The source of this T cell receptor beta chain is a study of cytomegalovirus exposure and HLA in healthy donors. Regarding the study as a whole: CMV antigen specificity of a few CMV-associated chains was confirmed in vitro.

Researchers ran the PCR with 60 Vbeta and 13 Jbeta primers. The assay was immunoSEQ multiplex PCR, and TCRdb's table has in-frame clones only and misses some. Seen here are around 160,000 clones, roughly four fifths observed once, and the top ten hold 1%. To note about this clone: The antigen is undetermined.

This TCR was sampled from a middle-aged woman in good health and CMV-seronegative. Material: PBMCs.

The CDR3 nucleotides are TGTGCCAGCAGCTTAATGGCGACAGAGCCTAATGAAAAACTGTTTTTT. It translates to CASSLMATEPNEKLFF. The chain carries TRBV7-9 and TRBJ1-4, with a possible D match to TRBD1 (5 bases). V was trimmed by 2 bases and J by 3 bases, leaving 13 bases between them. The germline V gene has CDR1 SEHNR and CDR2 FQNEAQ (reference sequence). This CDR3 is 16 amino acids long.